This T cell receptor beta chain was retrieved from a study of T cell repertoires in cytomegalovirus infection. TCRdb re-derived calls from the reads in MiXCR, one entry per CDR3 protein. The repertoire holds about 830,000 distinct CDR3 sequences, with approximately 29% as singletons. In the case of this clonotype: Its antigen remains unknown.

This TCR was sampled from a human donor in good health (CMV status not recorded). Some clones in this sample may be carry-over from other donors' samples. This specimen consisted of cultured CD8+ T cells from PBMCs, obtained from culture after CMV antigen stimulation.

The CDR3 coding sequence is TGTGCCAGCACCCCCGGCGTGGGGGGAAACAATGAGCAGTTCTTC. This translates into CASTPGVGGNNEQFF. The V call is TRBV7-9, the J call TRBJ2-1; D perhaps matches TRBD2 (6 bases). V dropped 7 bases and J dropped 5 bases, with 18 bases sitting between them. From germline, CDR1 is SEHNR and CDR2 FQNEAQ (reference sequence). This CDR3 comprises 15 residues. Full variable domain (missing parts from reference TRBV7-9 and TRBJ2-1): DTGVSQNPRHKITKRGQNVTFRCDPISEHNRLYWYRQTLGQGPEFLTYFQNEAQLEKSRLLSDRFSAERPKGSFSTLEIQRTEQGDSAMYLCASTPGVGGNNEQFFGPGTRLTVL.